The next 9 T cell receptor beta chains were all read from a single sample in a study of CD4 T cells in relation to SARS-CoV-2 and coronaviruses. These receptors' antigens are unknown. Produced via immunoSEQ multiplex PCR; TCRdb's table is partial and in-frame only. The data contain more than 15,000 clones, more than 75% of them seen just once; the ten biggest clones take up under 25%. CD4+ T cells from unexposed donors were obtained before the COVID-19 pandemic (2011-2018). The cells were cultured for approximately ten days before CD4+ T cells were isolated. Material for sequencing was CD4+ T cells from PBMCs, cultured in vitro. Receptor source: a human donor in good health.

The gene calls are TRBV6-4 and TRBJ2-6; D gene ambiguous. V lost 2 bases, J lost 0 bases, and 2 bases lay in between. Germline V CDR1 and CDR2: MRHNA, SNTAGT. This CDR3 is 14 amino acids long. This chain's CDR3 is CASSDISGANVLTF. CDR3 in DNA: TGTGCCAGCAGTGACATCTCTGGGGCCAACGTCCTGACTTTC.

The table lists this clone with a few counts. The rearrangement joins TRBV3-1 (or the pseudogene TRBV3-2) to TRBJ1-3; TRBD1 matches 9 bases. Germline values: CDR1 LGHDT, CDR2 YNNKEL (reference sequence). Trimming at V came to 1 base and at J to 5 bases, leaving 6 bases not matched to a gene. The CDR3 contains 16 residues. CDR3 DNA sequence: TGTGCCAGCAGCCAAGGGGGACAGGGATGGAGAAACACCATATATTTT. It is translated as CASSQGGQGWRNTIYF.

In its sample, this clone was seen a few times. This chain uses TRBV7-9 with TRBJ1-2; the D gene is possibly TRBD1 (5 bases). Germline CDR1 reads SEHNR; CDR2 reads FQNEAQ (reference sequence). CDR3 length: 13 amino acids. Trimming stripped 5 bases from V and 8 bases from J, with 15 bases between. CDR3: CASSPAGTQGYTF. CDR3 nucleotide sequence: TGTGCCAGCAGCCCCGCCGGGACTCAGGGCTACACCTTC.

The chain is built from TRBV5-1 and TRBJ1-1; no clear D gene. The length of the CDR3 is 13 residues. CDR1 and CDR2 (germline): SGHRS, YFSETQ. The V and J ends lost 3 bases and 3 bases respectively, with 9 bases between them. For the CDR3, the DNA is TGCGCCAGCAGCTCGCAGGTCTACACTGAAGCTTTCTTT. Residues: CASSSQVYTEAFF.

The DNA of the CDR3 is TGTGCCAGCAGCTTTTGGGGAGGAAGTCAAGAGACCCAGTACTTC. Amino acids: CASSFWGGSQETQYF. The chain couples TRBV7-2 to TRBJ2-5, with TRBD2 as a possible D gene (6 bases). V was trimmed by 3 bases and J by 2 bases, leaving 13 bases between them. The CDR3 runs to 15 residues. Germline CDR1 reads SGHTA; CDR2 reads FQGNSA.

The CDR3 loop reads CASSLTGDSEQFF. As DNA, the CDR3 is TGTGCCAGCAGCTTGACAGGGGATTCTGAGCAGTTCTTC. The rearrangement uses TRBV5-5 and TRBJ2-1; TRBD1 matches 7 bases. The CDR3 sequence is 13 residues long. Per germline, CDR1 SGHKS and CDR2 YYEKEE (reference sequence). J lost 9 bases, V lost 1 base, and 4 bases had no gene match.

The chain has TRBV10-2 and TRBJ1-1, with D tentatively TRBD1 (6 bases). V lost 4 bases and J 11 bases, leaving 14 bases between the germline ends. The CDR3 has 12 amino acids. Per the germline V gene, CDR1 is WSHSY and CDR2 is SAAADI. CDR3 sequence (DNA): TGCGCCAGCAGTGCTGCGAGGGGGGGGGCTTTCTTT. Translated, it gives CASSAARGGAFF.

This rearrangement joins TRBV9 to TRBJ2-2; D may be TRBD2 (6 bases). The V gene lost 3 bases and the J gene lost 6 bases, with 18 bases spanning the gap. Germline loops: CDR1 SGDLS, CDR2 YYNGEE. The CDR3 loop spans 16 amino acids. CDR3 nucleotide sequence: TGTGCCAGCAGCGCGTCCCCCCCCGGAGGGGCCGGGGAGCTGTTTTTT. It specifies CASSASPPGGAGELFF.

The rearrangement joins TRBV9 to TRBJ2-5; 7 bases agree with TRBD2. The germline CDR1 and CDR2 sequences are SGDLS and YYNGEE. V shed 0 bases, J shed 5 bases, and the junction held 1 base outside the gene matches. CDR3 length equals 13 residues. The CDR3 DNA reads TGTGCCAGCAGCGTAGAAGCGGGGGAGACCCAGTACTTC. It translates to CASSVEAGETQYF.